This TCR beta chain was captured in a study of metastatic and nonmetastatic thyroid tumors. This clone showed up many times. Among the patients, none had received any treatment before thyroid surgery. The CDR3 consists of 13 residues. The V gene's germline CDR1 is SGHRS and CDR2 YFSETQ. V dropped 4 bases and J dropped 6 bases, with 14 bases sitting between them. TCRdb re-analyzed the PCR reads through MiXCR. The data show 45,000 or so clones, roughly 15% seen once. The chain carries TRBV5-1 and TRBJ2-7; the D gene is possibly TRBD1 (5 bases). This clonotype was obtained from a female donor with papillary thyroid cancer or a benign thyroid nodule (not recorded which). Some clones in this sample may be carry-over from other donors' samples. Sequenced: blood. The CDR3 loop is CASSGLQAPEQYF. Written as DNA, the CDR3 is TGCGCCAGCAGCGGATTACAGGCCCCCGAGCAGTACTTC.